The 11 T cell receptor beta chains presented below share a single source sample, sequenced in a study of CD8 T cells in ankylosing spondylitis (dated by TCRdb to about 2017). General study outcomes and caveats: A TCR beta motif of several highly homologous amino acid variants appeared characteristic of blood from ankylosing spondylitis patients.

Which antigens these TCRs recognize remains unknown. The protocol used for the library was 5' RACE. The sequencer listed for this sample is Illumina HiSeq 2500. The raw public data were reprocessed by TCRdb itself: fastp quality trimming at Q25, MiXCR clonotype calling, in-frame beta chains only. CDR3 protein duplicates are merged, each entry listing the most common genes and DNA. This sample lists more than 600,000 distinct CDR3 sequences; 15% to 20% were detected once. In total, the top ten clones hold 15% to 20% of the sample. What was sequenced was blood, either unsorted or a sorted T cell fraction (not recorded which). These receptors all stem from a male donor with ankylosing spondylitis.

The V call is TRBV4-1, the J call TRBJ2-5; TRBD1 agrees at 10 bases. J gave up 2 bases and V 8 bases, and 8 bases lay outside the gene matches. CDR3 length equals 15 residues. CDR1 and CDR2 (germline): MGHRA, YSYEKL. The CDR3, as DNA: TGCGCCAGCGGCTCGCGGGACAGGGGTCAAGAGACCCAGTACTTC. Translated: CASGSRDRGQETQYF.

This clonotype was counted only a few times. The rearrangement links TRBV4-2 to TRBJ1-3, with D perhaps TRBD1 (6 bases). CDR1 LGHNA and CDR2 YNFKEQ come from the germline V gene. The CDR3 has 14 amino acids. The ends were cut back, 5 bases at V and 8 bases at J, with 16 bases in the middle. CDR3 in amino acids: CASSARTERHTIYF. DNA of the CDR3: TGTGCCAGCAGCGCTCGGACAGAACGACACACCATATATTTT.

This clonotype was detected many times. A read error may account for a junction end that differs from germline. The V and J genes are TRBV5-1 and TRBJ1-1, with 8 nucleotides matching TRBD1. Germline CDR1 SGHRS, CDR2 YFSETQ. The CDR3 runs to 13 residues. CDR3 loop: CASSSDRDTEAFF. The CDR3 nucleotides read TGTGCCAGCAGCTCGGACAGGGACACTGAAGCTTTCTTT.

The rearrangement links TRBV7-3 to TRBJ2-7; possibly TRBD1 for D (5 bases). The CDR3 has 13 residues. The V gene's germline CDR1 is SGHTA and CDR2 FQGTGA. V lost 2 bases and J 6 bases, leaving 11 bases between the germline ends. The CDR3 DNA is TGTGCCAGCAGCTTATTCCAGGGATCCGAGCAGTACTTC. It is translated as CASSLFQGSEQYF.

This sequence joins TRBV5-1 and TRBJ2-7; D perhaps matches TRBD1 (6 bases). This CDR3 has 14 residues. Germline values: CDR1 SGHRS, CDR2 YFSETQ. V lost 0 bases, J lost 6 bases, and 13 bases lay in between. CDR3 sequence: CASSLGQGSGEQYF. CDR3 nucleotide sequence: TGCGCCAGCAGCTTGGGGCAGGGGAGTGGCGAGCAGTACTTC.

This clonotype has a handful of counts. The chain joins TRBV27 to TRBJ2-1, with a possible D match to TRBD2 (5 bases). The CDR3 loop spans 19 amino acids. V was pared by 2 bases and J by 0 bases, with 20 bases between. From germline, CDR1 is MNHEY and CDR2 SMNVEV (reference sequence). CDR3 sequence (DNA): TGTGCCAGCAGTTTAGGGTCGGTGAGGGTATCGAGCTCCTACAATGAGCAGTTCTTC. It codes for CASSLGSVRVSSSYNEQFF.

This clonotype was observed a few times. As DNA, the CDR3 is TGCGCCAGCAGCTCGGGATGGCAGGGGTTGACAGATACGCAGTATTTT. Encoded protein: CASSSGWQGLTDTQYF. J is TRBJ2-3 and V is TRBV5-1; TRBD1 might be the D (6 bases). The V end was cut by 3 bases, the J end by 3 bases, with 17 bases between. This CDR3 has 16 amino acids. Germline V gene data show CDR1 as SGHRS and CDR2 as YFSETQ.

CDR3 coding DNA: TGTGCCAGCAGTTCGTTGGTGAGCACTGAAGCTTTCTTT. Translation: CASSSLVSTEAFF. This chain links TRBV12-3 or TRBV12-4 with TRBJ1-1; D remains ambiguous. The CDR3 is 13 residues long. Trimming removed 4 bases from V and 4 bases from J, with 10 bases in between.

This chain joins TRBV4-1 and TRBJ2-5, with 11 bases lining up with TRBD2. J lost 5 bases, V lost 1 base, and 6 bases had no gene match. The germline gives CDR1 MGHRA, CDR2 YSYEKL. CDR3 length: 16 residues. The CDR3 bases are TGCGCCAGCAGCCAAGTGTTCACTAGCGGGAGTGAGACCCAGTACTTC. As protein: CASSQVFTSGSETQYF.

This clonotype occurred a few times. V is TRBV29-1 and J is TRBJ1-1; possibly TRBD1 for D (5 bases). Germline CDR1 is SQVTM and CDR2 is ANQGSEA. There are 13 residues in the CDR3. The ends were cut back, 4 bases at V and 4 bases at J, with 13 bases in the middle. In DNA form, the CDR3 reads TGCAGCGTTGTAACCCCAGGGCCCACTGAAGCTTTCTTT. Translating gives CSVVTPGPTEAFF.

This sequence joins TRBV6-5 and TRBJ2-1, with 7 bases matching TRBD2. CDR3 length: 14 residues. Looked up from germline, CDR1 is MNHEY and CDR2 is SVGAGI. With 3 bases clipped from V and 6 bases from J, the junction kept 5 bases outside the gene matches. CDR3 loop: CASSYGLVRNEQFF. CDR3 DNA: TGTGCCAGCAGTTATGGACTAGTTCGCAATGAGCAGTTCTTC.